This note documents a single T cell receptor beta chain sequence. The repertoire was sequenced with immunoSEQ multiplex PCR; TCRdb's copy has only in-frame clones and lacks some. The table records about 750,000 clones, nearly 95% of them present only once. The data derive from a study of shared clonotypes between healthy human individuals. Positive CCR7 selection of CD45RO-negative cells yielded the naive CD8 cells, and terminally differentiated effector memory CD45RA+ cells were excluded. The TCR sequence derives from a young man in good health. Material: naive CD8+ T cells sorted from blood.

This CDR3 reads CASSNNKQGDPTYEQYF. The CDR3, as DNA: TGTGCCAGCAGCAACAATAAGCAGGGGGATCCAACCTACGAGCAGTACTTC. The chain recombines TRBV7-9 with TRBJ2-7, with 7 nucleotides matching TRBD1. Germline assignment: CDR1 SEHNR and CDR2 FQNEAQ (reference sequence). The trim removed 5 bases at V and 2 bases at J, leaving 15 bases unmatched. The CDR3 has 17 amino acids.